Listed below are T cell receptor beta chains from one sample, sequenced in a study of blood T cell repertoires in COVID-19. Using immunoSEQ multiplex PCR, the repertoire was profiled, and TCRdb retains in-frame clones only, with some absent. The sample yields over 85,000 clones, around 89% seen once. Sequenced material: peripheral blood. The receptors originated from an elderly woman with active COVID-19. Each CDR3 is given with its conserved first and last residue. The D gene is left open where the match is weak. Clone size is stated in some rows and not others, as once, few, many or a class when expanded.

TRBJ2-7	-	-	TRBV6-1	TGTGCCAGCAGTGAAGGCAGCGCCAACTCCTACGAGCAGTACTTC	CASSEGSANSYEQYF
TRBJ2-1	-	-	TRBV27	TGTGCCAGCAGTCGGACAGCTTACAATGAGCAGTTCTTC	CASSRTAYNEQFF
TRBJ2-3	-	-	TRBV5-1	TGCGCCAGCAGCTTGGACGACTTGACAGATACGCAGTATTTT	CASSLDDLTDTQYF
TRBJ2-5	-	TRBD2	TRBV5-6	TGTGCCAGCAGCCCTCTAGCGGTACAAGAGACCCAGTACTTC	CASSPLAVQETQYF
TRBJ1-1	once	-	TRBV18	TGTGCCAGCTCAGCGGGACTCTGGGCTTCGGACACTGAAGCTTTCTTT	CASSAGLWASDTEAFF
TRBJ2-7	few	-	TRBV2	TGTGCCAGCAGGCGGCAAACTGCCTACGAGCAGTACTTC	CASRRQTAYEQYF
TRBJ2-5	few	-	TRBV6-2/TRBV6-3	TGTGCCAGCAGTTACCGTCTCGCGGGCGGGCGCGAGACCCAGTACTTC	CASSYRLAGGRETQYF
TRBJ2-2	-	-	TRBV2	TGTGCCAGCAGTTTGTCGGACAAGGCGGAGGGGGAGCTGTTTTTT	CASSLSDKAEGELFF
TRBJ1-2	-	-	TRBV7-8	TGTGCCAGCAGCTTATGGGGGCAAGACTATGGCTACACCTTC	CASSLWGQDYGYTF
TRBJ2-3	-	TRBD2	TRBV6-2/TRBV6-3	TGTGCCAGCAGTTACTCCGGCCCGCGGTCTAGCGGGAGAGGGGGATATACGCAGTATTTT	CASSYSGPRSSGRGGYTQYF
TRBJ1-1	-	TRBD1	TRBV5-1	TGCGCCAGCAGCGAAGGGACAGGCCGAACTGAAGCTTTCTTT	CASSEGTGRTEAFF
TRBJ2-1	-	-	TRBV19	TGTGCCAGTAGTATAGGTGTAGAGTCCTCCTACAATGAGCAGTTCTTC	CASSIGVESSYNEQFF
TRBJ2-1	-	-	TRBV3-1/TRBV3-2	TGTGCCAGCAGCCAAGGAGCCGGGTTCGGCCTGGTTCTTACCTACAATGAGCAGTTCTTC	CASSQGAGFGLVLTYNEQFF
TRBJ2-3	-	TRBD2	TRBV20-1	TGCAGTGCTAGTTCTCGAGCGGGAAGGTCCGATACGCAGTATTTT	CSASSRAGRSDTQYF
TRBJ2-5	-	-	TRBV9	TGTGCCAGCAGCGTAGGAGACTGGGAGACCCAGTACTTC	CASSVGDWETQYF
TRBJ2-3	-	-	TRBV5-1	TGCGCCAGCAGCTTAACTATAGATGGCACAGATACGCAGTATTTT	CASSLTIDGTDTQYF
TRBJ2-2	-	TRBD1	TRBV11-1	TGTGCCAGCAGCCCGGACAGGGACACCGGGGAGCTGTTTTTT	CASSPDRDTGELFF
TRBJ2-3	-	-	TRBV7-7	TGTGCTAGCAGCACTGGGACATCTACCACAGATACGCAGTATTTT	CASSTGTSTTDTQYF
TRBJ1-4	-	-	TRBV6-1	TGTGCCAGCAGTGAAGCTCCAGGGTTTGTTGAAAAACTGTTTTTT	CASSEAPGFVEKLFF
TRBJ1-6	few	-	TRBV2	TGTGCCAGCAGTGTGGGCAACTCCTATAATTCACCCCTCCACTTT	CASSVGNSYNSPLHF
TRBJ2-6	-	TRBD1	TRBV2	TGTGCCAGCAGTTTCAGGACAGGGTCTGGGGCCAACGTCCTGACTTTC	CASSFRTGSGANVLTF
TRBJ2-1	-	-	TRBV5-6	TGTGCCAGCAGCTTAGGAGTAATCAATGAGCAGTTCTTC	CASSLGVINEQFF